Reported below is one TCR beta chain. Per the original data handling: Nucleated cell counts were estimated from reference gene primer amplification. Some clones are missing from TCRdb's copy, which holds only in-frame ones; the method was immunoSEQ multiplex PCR. That table supplies the V and J calls and clone size; D and trimming were determined from the DNA. This sample yields around 300,000 clones, of which around 88% are seen a single time; around 1.6% belongs to the top ten. Germline CDR1 is ENHRY and CDR2 is SYGVKD. CDR3 size: 17 residues. The J segment lost 4 bases and the V segment lost 7 bases, leaving 15 bases of the junction unmatched. This specimen comes from a study of blood T cell repertoires in COVID-19. Those enrolled in Seattle joined during active infection and were followed longitudinally afterward.

V is TRBV10-3 and J is TRBJ2-5; 10 nucleotides match TRBD2. Sequenced material: peripheral blood. This receptor was identified in a woman in her 30s with COVID-19, enrolled during active disease. The CDR3 region is CAITKKRLAGVTETQYF. The CDR3 DNA is TGTGCCATCACCAAAAAAAGGCTAGCGGGGGTCACAGAGACCCAGTACTTC.